The next 31 T cell receptor beta chains were all read from a single sample in a study of metastatic and nonmetastatic thyroid tumors. The entire patient cohort was treatment-naive prior to thyroid surgery. TCRdb re-called clones from the PCR reads using MiXCR. Among about 34,000 clones, roughly 18% were seen once, and the ten largest hold over 6%. The sample comprised blood. The source of these receptors is a female donor with papillary thyroid cancer or a benign thyroid nodule (not recorded which). Some clones in this sample may be carry-over from other donors' samples.

This clone has ten or more counts. The genes are TRBV29-1 and TRBJ1-2; D unresolved. Deletions cut 3 bases from V and 5 bases from J, with 4 bases between. The germline V gene encodes CDR1 SQVTM and CDR2 ANQGSEA. The CDR3 is made up of 10 amino acids. The CDR3 nucleotides are TGCAGCGTTGATTCTTATGGCTACACCTTC. The encoded protein is CSVDSYGYTF.

This clone came up many times. The DNA for the CDR3 is TGCAGTGCTACTCCCCTGGGACTAGCGGGTAACAATGAGCAGTTCTTC. Protein product: CSATPLGLAGNNEQFF. This chain links TRBV20-1 with TRBJ2-1, with 12 bases aligning to TRBD2. The junction had 9 bases not matched to a gene; V was cut back by 4 bases and J by 5 bases. Germline V CDR1 and CDR2: DFQATT, SNEGSKA (reference sequence). The CDR3 is made up of 16 amino acids.

There are many counts of this clone. The chain combines TRBV6-5 with TRBJ1-2; D is possibly TRBD1 (5 bases). The CDR3 loop spans 15 amino acids. Germline loops: CDR1 MNHEY, CDR2 SVGAGI. V lost 2 bases to trimming and J lost 7 bases, with 17 bases between them. The CDR3, as DNA: TGTGCCAGCAGTTACCTAAACACAGGCGAGGTTGGCTACACCTTC. This translates into CASSYLNTGEVGYTF.

The table lists this clone with many counts. A much larger clone lies one base from this, so it may be a read error. The chain combines TRBV27 with TRBJ2-7; D possibly corresponds to TRBD1 (5 bases). CDR1 is MNHEY, CDR2 SMNVEV, per germline (reference sequence). The CDR3 is made up of 15 amino acids. The ends were cut back, 7 bases at V and 0 bases at J, with 16 bases in the middle. CDR3 coding DNA: TGTGCCAGCAACCTAGGGGCGCTCAGCTCCTACGAGCAGTACTTC. Translating gives CASNLGALSSYEQYF.

On this clone itself: Other DNA sequences within the sample encode an identical CDR3. The rearrangement links TRBV12-3 or TRBV12-4 to TRBJ1-6; possibly TRBD1 for D (5 bases). The CDR3 runs to 14 residues. The CDR3 loop reads CASSFGGGSSPLHF. The CDR3 region has the DNA TGTGCTAGTAGTTTTGGGGGGGGAAGCTCACCCCTCCACTTT.

This clone was counted at least ten times. J is TRBJ1-5 and V is TRBV20-1, with TRBD1 identical over 8 bases. The CDR3 spans 15 residues. The V gene end was trimmed by 0 bases and the J gene end by 6 bases; junction bases not matched to a gene: 7. In germline, CDR1 is DFQATT, CDR2 SNEGSKA (reference sequence). The CDR3 here is CSARDSGTGVQPQHF. The DNA for the CDR3 is TGCAGTGCTAGAGATTCCGGGACAGGTGTTCAGCCCCAGCATTTT.

The chain recombines TRBV10-1 with TRBJ2-2; D uncertain. The germline CDR1 and CDR2 sequences are WNHNN and SYGVQD (reference sequence). This CDR3 contains 13 residues. V was pared by 0 bases and J by 6 bases, with 5 bases between. The DNA for the CDR3 is TGCGCCAGCAGTGAGTCATGGGCCGGGGAGCTGTTTTTT. This encodes CASSESWAGELFF.

This clone was recorded at least ten times. The chain has TRBV4-2 and TRBJ2-3, with 9 nucleotides matching TRBD2. V lost 7 bases to trimming and J lost 3 bases; unmatched junction nucleotides: 8. Per the germline V gene, CDR1 is LGHNA and CDR2 is YNFKEQ. CDR3 length: 15 amino acids. Written as DNA, the CDR3 is TGTGCCAGCACCCTTAGCGGGAGTGGGACAGATACGCAGTATTTT. Translation gives CASTLSGSGTDTQYF.

This clone has a count of ten or more. The chain has TRBV5-1 and TRBJ2-2, with 12 positions matching TRBD2. The J segment lost 4 bases and the V segment lost 1 base, leaving 2 bases of the junction unmatched. Germline CDR1 and CDR2: SGHRS and YFSETQ. This CDR3 has 16 amino acids. CDR3 amino acids: CASSLLAGGSTGELFF. CDR3 DNA: TGCGCCAGCAGCTTGCTAGCGGGAGGGTCCACCGGGGAGCTGTTTTTT.

This clone was counted many times. This chain connects TRBV20-1 to TRBJ2-3, with 8 bases matching TRBD2. The CDR3 spans 15 residues. Germline CDR1 and CDR2: DFQATT and SNEGSKA (reference sequence). The V and J ends lost 5 bases and 2 bases, in that order; junction bases with no gene match: 9. The CDR3 protein is CSALPGTRDTDTQYF. The DNA of the CDR3 is TGCAGTGCTCTCCCCGGGACTAGGGACACAGATACGCAGTATTTT.

This clone appeared many times. CDR3: CASSTAGVDGYTF. The CDR3, as DNA: TGCGCCAGCAGCACGGCAGGGGTGGATGGCTACACCTTC. The rearrangement uses TRBV5-1 and TRBJ1-2, with a tentative D call TRBD1 (6 bases). The V gene lost 4 bases and the J gene lost 6 bases, with 13 bases spanning the gap. Per germline, CDR1 SGHRS and CDR2 YFSETQ. The CDR3 sequence is 13 residues long.

This clone was observed at least ten times. At one end, the junction sequence differs from germline, possibly due to a read error. Other nucleotide sequences in the sample specify the same CDR3. The rearrangement links TRBV6-1 to TRBJ2-1, with D possibly matching TRBD2 (5 bases). The CDR3 spans 14 residues. Germline lookup yields CDR1 MNHNS and CDR2 SASEGT. The CDR3 protein is CASSHGRANNEQFF. The CDR3 nucleotides are TGCGCCAGCAGCCACGGGCGGGCAAACAATGAGCAGTTCTTC.

This clone was seen ten or more times. V and J are TRBV18 and TRBJ2-2; TRBD1 might be the D (5 bases). This CDR3 comprises 18 residues. Trimming took 0 bases from V and 0 from J, leaving 14 bases between them. Germline V gene data show CDR1 as KGHSH and CDR2 as LQKENI. The CDR3 nucleotides are TGTGCCAGCTCACCACCTCTCGGCAGGGCGGCGAACACCGGGGAGCTGTTTTTT. Its translation: CASSPPLGRAANTGELFF.

In this sample, this clone is medium-sized. The rearrangement uses TRBV2 and TRBJ1-5; D remains ambiguous. This CDR3 has 12 residues. Trimming took off 1 base at V and 6 bases at J, with 4 bases between the two ends. Germline V gene lookup returns CDR1 SNHLY and CDR2 FYNNEI. CDR3 in amino acids: CASSEGVQPQHF. The CDR3 DNA is TGTGCCAGCAGTGAAGGGGTTCAGCCCCAGCATTTT.

This clone was found many times. The V gene is TRBV5-1, the J gene TRBJ2-7; 8 nucleotides match TRBD2. CDR1 SGHRS and CDR2 YFSETQ come from the germline V gene. With V trimmed by 0 bases and J by 1 base, 3 bases remained unmatched. The CDR3 runs to 15 residues. CDR3 residues: CASSLGLASSYEQYF. The CDR3 nucleotides read TGCGCCAGCAGCTTGGGACTAGCGAGTTCCTACGAGCAGTACTTC.

This clone occurred many times. The rearrangement links TRBV3-1 to TRBJ1-6; no clear D. Deletions cut 5 bases from V and 0 bases from J, with 17 bases between. Germline V gene sequence: CDR1 LGHDT, CDR2 YNNKEL (reference sequence). The CDR3 consists of 18 residues. DNA for the CDR3: TGTGCCAGCAGCTCTTATTCCCCGTTCAGCTCCTATAATTCACCCCTCCACTTT. It encodes CASSSYSPFSSYNSPLHF.

This clone showed up many times. The chain joins TRBV5-6 to TRBJ2-5; no firm D call. Germline V CDR1 and CDR2: SGHDT, YYEEEE. The CDR3 is 11 amino acids. V lost 1 base and J 5 bases, leaving 3 bases between the germline ends. CDR3 nucleotide sequence: TGTGCCAGCAGCTTGAGCGAGACCCAGTACTTC. It encodes CASSLSETQYF.

This chain connects TRBV4-2 to TRBJ2-4; 9 nucleotides line up with TRBD2. The CDR3 has 16 residues. The germline CDR1 and CDR2 sequences are LGHNA and YNFKEQ. V lost 1 base and J lost 0; bases outside the gene matches: 1. The CDR3 DNA follows: TGTGCCAGCAGCCAAGGACTAGCGGAAGCCAAAAACATTCAGTACTTC. As protein: CASSQGLAEAKNIQYF.

This clone was observed many times. The chain recombines TRBV24-1 with TRBJ1-2; 7 positions agree with TRBD1. Germline CDR1 KGHDR, CDR2 SFDVKD. The CDR3 length is 12 residues. J lost 4 bases, V lost 6 bases, and 1 base had no gene match. The CDR3 here is CATSRQGYGYTF. In DNA form, the CDR3 reads TGTGCCACCAGTAGACAGGGCTATGGCTACACCTTC.

This clone was detected ten times or more. V is TRBV7-2 and J is TRBJ1-4, with 9 nucleotides matching TRBD1. The CDR3 has 14 residues. CDR1 is SGHTA, CDR2 FQGNSA, per germline. V dropped 6 bases and J dropped 7; count of bases not matched to a gene: 6. The CDR3 sequence is CASSYRGRGEKLFF. For the CDR3, the DNA is TGTGCCAGCAGTTACAGGGGGCGCGGTGAAAAACTGTTTTTT.

This clone occurred many times. The chain combines TRBV20-1 with TRBJ1-6; D may be TRBD1 (5 bases). V lost 6 bases, J lost 0 bases, and 12 bases lay in between. Germline CDR1 is DFQATT and CDR2 is SNEGSKA (reference sequence). This CDR3 is 15 amino acids long. CDR3: CSARGVGSYNSPLHF. CDR3 coding DNA: TGCAGTGCGCGGGGGGTCGGCTCCTATAATTCACCCCTCCACTTT.

This clone was detected ten times or more. This chain links TRBV11-2 with TRBJ1-1; unclear D gene. Trimming took 4 bases from V and 2 from J, leaving 11 bases between them. CDR1 SGHAT and CDR2 FQNNGV come from the germline V gene. The CDR3 length is 14 residues. CDR3 in DNA: TGTGCCAGCAGCTACTGGACGGTTAACACTGAAGCTTTCTTT. This codes for CASSYWTVNTEAFF.

This clone was found many times. The V gene is TRBV3-1, the J gene TRBJ2-3; D uncertain. This CDR3 has 12 residues. Germline lookup yields CDR1 LGHDT and CDR2 YNNKEL (reference sequence). V dropped 3 bases and J dropped 3 bases, with 4 bases sitting between them. CDR3 sequence reads: CASSHRTDTQYF. CDR3 sequence (DNA): TGTGCCAGCAGCCATCGAACAGATACGCAGTATTTT.

This clone has ten or more counts. This chain connects TRBV18 to TRBJ2-3, with TRBD1 identical over 9 bases. Trimming at V came to 0 bases and at J to 2 bases, leaving 3 bases not matched to a gene. The CDR3 contains 16 residues. Germline V gene sequence: CDR1 KGHSH, CDR2 LQKENI. CDR3 region: CASSPPTGGYTDTQYF. The CDR3 DNA reads as TGTGCCAGCTCACCACCGACAGGGGGATACACAGATACGCAGTATTTT.

CDR3 region: CASSLEGTGNTIYF. The CDR3 DNA reads TGCGCCAGCAGCTTGGAGGGGACCGGAAACACCATATATTTT. The rearrangement links TRBV5-1 to TRBJ1-3; possibly TRBD1 for D (5 bases). This CDR3 comprises 14 residues. V was trimmed by 0 bases and J by 4 bases, leaving 8 bases between them. Germline lookup yields CDR1 SGHRS and CDR2 YFSETQ.

The J gene is TRBJ2-1, the V gene TRBV20-1, with 8 bases fitting TRBD2. V lost 2 bases and J lost 7; bases outside the gene matches: 13. The CDR3 contains 16 residues. Germline CDR1 is DFQATT and CDR2 is SNEGSKA (reference sequence). CDR3 sequence: CSARSTSGRRWNEQFF. CDR3 nucleotide sequence: TGCAGTGCTAGATCCACTAGCGGTAGGAGGTGGAATGAGCAGTTCTTC.

The chain has TRBV28 and TRBJ1-2; D is uncertain. This CDR3 region has 16 residues. The V end lost 1 base, the J end lost 2 bases, and 14 bases lay between the germline ends. Germline CDR1 and CDR2: MDHEN and SYDVKM. The CDR3 loop reads CASSLYLRETNYGYTF. CDR3 nucleotides: TGTGCCAGCAGTTTATATCTCCGGGAGACGAACTATGGCTACACCTTC.

This clone was picked up one time. The rearrangement uses TRBV11-1 and TRBJ2-5, with D hard to call. The V and J ends lost 1 base and 2 bases respectively, with 8 bases between them. Germline V gene lookup returns CDR1 SGHAT and CDR2 FQDESV (reference sequence). The length of the CDR3 is 14 residues. The CDR3 protein is CASSLGRPQETQYF. CDR3 nucleotides: TGTGCCAGCAGCTTAGGACGGCCTCAAGAGACCCAGTACTTC.

This clone was detected many times. This may come from a read error, since a much larger clone is one base off. V and J are TRBV6-1 and TRBJ2-7; D uncertain. Germline values: CDR1 MNHNS, CDR2 SASEGT. The V gene lost 3 bases and the J gene lost 3 bases, with 12 bases spanning the gap. The CDR3 is 14 residues long. DNA for the CDR3: TGTGCCAGCAGTGAGATGGCGGCGCACTACGAGCAGTACTTC. Encoded protein: CASSEMAAHYEQYF.

The J gene is TRBJ2-7, the V gene TRBV11-2; no definite D call. Trimming left V 3 bases short and J 5 bases short, with 14 bases between. The CDR3 is 14 residues long. The germline V gene has CDR1 SGHAT and CDR2 FQNNGV. CDR3 sequence (DNA): TGTGCCAGCAGCTTTTACTCGAGCAACGACGAGCAGTACTTC. This codes for CASSFYSSNDEQYF.

This chain joins TRBV13 and TRBJ2-7; D perhaps matches TRBD1 (6 bases). Per the germline V gene, CDR1 is PRHDT and CDR2 is FYEKMQ (reference sequence). V was trimmed by 5 bases and J by 1 base, leaving 15 bases between them. This CDR3 is 15 amino acids long. As DNA, the CDR3 is TGTGCCAGCAGCGGAAGCCGAAGGGGGTCCTACGAGCAGTACTTC. Encoded protein: CASSGSRRGSYEQYF.